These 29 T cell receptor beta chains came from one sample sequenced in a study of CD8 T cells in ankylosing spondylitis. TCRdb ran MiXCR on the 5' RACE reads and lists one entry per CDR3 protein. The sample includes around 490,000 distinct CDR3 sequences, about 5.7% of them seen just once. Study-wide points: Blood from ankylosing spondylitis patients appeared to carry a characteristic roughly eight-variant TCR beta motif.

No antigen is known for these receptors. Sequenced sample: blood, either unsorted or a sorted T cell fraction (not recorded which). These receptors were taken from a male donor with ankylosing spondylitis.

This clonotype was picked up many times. The CDR3 DNA reads as TGCAGTGCTAGGGGGTTCGACGAGAGAAGTGCAGATACGCAGTATTTT. Translating gives CSARGFDERSADTQYF. This chain connects TRBV20-1 to TRBJ2-3; no reliable D call. Germline CDR1 is DFQATT and CDR2 is SNEGSKA (reference sequence). V was cut by 3 bases and J by 4 bases, with 20 bases left in between. CDR3 length: 16 amino acids.

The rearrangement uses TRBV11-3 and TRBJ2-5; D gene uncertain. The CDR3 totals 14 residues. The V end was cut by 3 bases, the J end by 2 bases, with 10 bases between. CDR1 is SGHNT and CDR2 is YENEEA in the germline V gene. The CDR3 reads CASSFSANQETQYF. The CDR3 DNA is TGTGCCAGCAGCTTCTCGGCGAATCAAGAGACCCAGTACTTC.

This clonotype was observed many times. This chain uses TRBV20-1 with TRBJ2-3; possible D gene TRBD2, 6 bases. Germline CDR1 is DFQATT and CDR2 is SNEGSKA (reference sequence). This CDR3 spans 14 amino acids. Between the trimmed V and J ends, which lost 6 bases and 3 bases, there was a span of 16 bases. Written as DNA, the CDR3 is TGCAGTGCCCCCCGGGACTTAAGGACAGATACGCAGTATTTT. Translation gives CSAPRDLRTDTQYF.

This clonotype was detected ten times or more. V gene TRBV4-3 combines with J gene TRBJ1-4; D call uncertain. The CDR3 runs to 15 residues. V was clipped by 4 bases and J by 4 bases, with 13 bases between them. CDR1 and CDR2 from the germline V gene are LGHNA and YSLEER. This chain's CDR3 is CASSRRREVNEKLFF. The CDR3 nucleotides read TGCGCCAGCAGCCGCCGTCGGGAAGTTAATGAAAAACTGTTTTTT.

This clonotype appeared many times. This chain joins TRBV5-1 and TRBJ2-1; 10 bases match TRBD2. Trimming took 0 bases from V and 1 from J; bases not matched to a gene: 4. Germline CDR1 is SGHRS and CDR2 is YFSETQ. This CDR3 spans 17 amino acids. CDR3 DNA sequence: TGCGCCAGCAGCTTGGAGGCTAGCGGGAGTTCCTACAATGAGCAGTTCTTC. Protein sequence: CASSLEASGSSYNEQFF.

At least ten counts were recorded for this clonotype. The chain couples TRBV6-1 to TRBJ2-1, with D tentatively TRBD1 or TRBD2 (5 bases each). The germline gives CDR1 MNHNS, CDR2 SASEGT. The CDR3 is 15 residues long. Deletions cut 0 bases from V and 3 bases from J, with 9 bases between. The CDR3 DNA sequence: TGTGCCAGCAGTGAAGCAGGGGACCTCTACAATGAGCAGTTCTTC. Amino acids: CASSEAGDLYNEQFF.

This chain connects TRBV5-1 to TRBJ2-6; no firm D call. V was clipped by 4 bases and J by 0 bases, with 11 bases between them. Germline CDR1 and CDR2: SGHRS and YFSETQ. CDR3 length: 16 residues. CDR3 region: CASSIRRTSGANVLTF. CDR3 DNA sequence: TGCGCCAGCAGCATCCGACGGACCTCTGGGGCCAACGTCCTGACTTTC.

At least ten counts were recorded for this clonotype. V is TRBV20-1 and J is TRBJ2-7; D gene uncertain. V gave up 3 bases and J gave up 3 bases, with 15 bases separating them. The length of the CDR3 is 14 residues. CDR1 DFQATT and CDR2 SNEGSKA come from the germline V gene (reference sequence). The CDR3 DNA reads TGCAGTGCTAGGCCGACGCCTTCCATCTACGAGCAGTACTTC. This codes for CSARPTPSIYEQYF.

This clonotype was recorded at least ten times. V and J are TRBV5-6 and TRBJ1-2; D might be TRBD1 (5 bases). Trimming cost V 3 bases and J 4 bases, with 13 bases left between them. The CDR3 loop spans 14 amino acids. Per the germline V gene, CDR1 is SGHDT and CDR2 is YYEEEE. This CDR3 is CASSSLLGTYGYTF. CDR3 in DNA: TGTGCCAGCAGCTCGCTTTTAGGGACCTATGGCTACACCTTC.

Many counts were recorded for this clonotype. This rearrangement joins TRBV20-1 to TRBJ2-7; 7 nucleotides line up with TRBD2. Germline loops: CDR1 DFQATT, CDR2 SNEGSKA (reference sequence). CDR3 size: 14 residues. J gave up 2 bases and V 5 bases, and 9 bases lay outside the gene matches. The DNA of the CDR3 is TGCAGTGCTGACTGGCCTAGCGGTGCCTACGAGCAGTACTTC. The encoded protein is CSADWPSGAYEQYF.

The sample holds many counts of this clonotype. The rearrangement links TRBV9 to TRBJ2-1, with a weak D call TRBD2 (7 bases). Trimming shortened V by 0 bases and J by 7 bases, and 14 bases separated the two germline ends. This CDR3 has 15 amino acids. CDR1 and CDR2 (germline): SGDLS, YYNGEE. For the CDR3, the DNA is TGTGCCAGCAGCGTAGTGGCGGGGGCTAGAAATGAGCAGTTCTTC. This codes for CASSVVAGARNEQFF.

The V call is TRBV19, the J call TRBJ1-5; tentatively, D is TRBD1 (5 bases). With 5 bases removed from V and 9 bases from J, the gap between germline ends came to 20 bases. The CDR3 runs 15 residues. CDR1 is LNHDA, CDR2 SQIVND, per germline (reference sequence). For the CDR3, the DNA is TGTGCCAGTAGTCCTAGGACGGATCCCCAGGGGCCCCAGCATTTT. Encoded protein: CASSPRTDPQGPQHF. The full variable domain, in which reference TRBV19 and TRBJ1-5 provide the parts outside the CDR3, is DGGITQSPKYLFRKEGQNVTLSCEQNLNHDAMYWYRQDPGQGLRLIYYSQIVNDFQKGDIAEGYSVSREKKESFPLTVTSAQKNPTAFYLCASSPRTDPQGPQHFGDGTRLSIL.

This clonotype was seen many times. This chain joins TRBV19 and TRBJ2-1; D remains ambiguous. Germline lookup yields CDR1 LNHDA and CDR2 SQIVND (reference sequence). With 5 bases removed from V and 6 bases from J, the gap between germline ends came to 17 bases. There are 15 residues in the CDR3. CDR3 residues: CASSADGVSGNEQFF. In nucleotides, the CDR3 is TGTGCCAGTAGTGCCGACGGAGTAAGTGGCAATGAGCAGTTCTTC.

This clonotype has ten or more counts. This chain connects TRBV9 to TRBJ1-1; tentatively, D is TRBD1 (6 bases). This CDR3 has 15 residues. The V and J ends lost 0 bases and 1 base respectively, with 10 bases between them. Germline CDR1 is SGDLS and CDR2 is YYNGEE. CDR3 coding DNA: TGTGCCAGCAGCGTAGACAGGGATCGGAACACTGAAGCTTTCTTT. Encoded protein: CASSVDRDRNTEAFF.

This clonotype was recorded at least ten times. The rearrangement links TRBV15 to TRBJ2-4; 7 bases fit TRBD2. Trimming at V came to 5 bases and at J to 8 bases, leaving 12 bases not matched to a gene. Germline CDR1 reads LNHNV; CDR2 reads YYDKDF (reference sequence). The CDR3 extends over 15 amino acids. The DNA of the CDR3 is TGTGCCACCAGCTCCGGGGGGATAGGGAGGGACATTCAGTACTTC. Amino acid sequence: CATSSGGIGRDIQYF.

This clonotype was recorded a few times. This CDR3 reads CASSYSSEYYEQYF. In DNA, the CDR3 is TGTGCCAGCAGTTACTCGTCTGAGTACTACGAGCAGTACTTC. V gene TRBV6-5 combines with J gene TRBJ2-7, with no clear D. V lost 0 bases and J 3 bases, leaving 9 bases between the germline ends. Germline V gives CDR1 MNHEY, CDR2 SVGAGI. This CDR3 region has 14 residues.

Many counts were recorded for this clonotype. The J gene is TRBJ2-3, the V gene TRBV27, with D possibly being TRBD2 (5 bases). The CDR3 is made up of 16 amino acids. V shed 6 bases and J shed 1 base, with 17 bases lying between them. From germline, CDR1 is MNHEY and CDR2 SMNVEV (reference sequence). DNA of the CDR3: TGTGCCAGCAGCCCCGGGATCAGAGAGGGCACAGATACGCAGTATTTT. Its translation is CASSPGIREGTDTQYF.

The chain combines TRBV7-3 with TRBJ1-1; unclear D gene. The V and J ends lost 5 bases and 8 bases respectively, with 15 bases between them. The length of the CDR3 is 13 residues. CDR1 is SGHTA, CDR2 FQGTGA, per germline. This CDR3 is CASSTSGRAEAFF. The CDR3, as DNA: TGTGCCAGCAGCACCTCAGGCCGGGCGGAAGCTTTCTTT.

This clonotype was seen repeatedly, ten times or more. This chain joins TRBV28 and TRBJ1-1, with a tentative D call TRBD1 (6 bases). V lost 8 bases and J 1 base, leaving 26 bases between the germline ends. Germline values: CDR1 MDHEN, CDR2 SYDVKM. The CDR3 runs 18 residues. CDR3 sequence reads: CASPSRAQGYKENTEAFF. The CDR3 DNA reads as TGTGCCAGCCCATCGAGAGCTCAGGGGTACAAGGAGAACACTGAAGCTTTCTTT. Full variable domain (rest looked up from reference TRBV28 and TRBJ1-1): DVKVTQSSRYLVKRTGEKVFLECVQDMDHENMFWYRQDPGLGLRLIYFSYDVKMKEKGDIPEGYSVSREKKERFSLILESASTNQTSMYLCASPSRAQGYKENTEAFFGQGTRLTVV.

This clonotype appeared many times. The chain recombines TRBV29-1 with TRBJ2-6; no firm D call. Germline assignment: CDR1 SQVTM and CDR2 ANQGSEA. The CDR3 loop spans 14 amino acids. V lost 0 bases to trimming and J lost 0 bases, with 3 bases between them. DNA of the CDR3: TGCAGCGTTGAAGACTACTCTGGGGCCAACGTCCTGACTTTC. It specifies CSVEDYSGANVLTF.

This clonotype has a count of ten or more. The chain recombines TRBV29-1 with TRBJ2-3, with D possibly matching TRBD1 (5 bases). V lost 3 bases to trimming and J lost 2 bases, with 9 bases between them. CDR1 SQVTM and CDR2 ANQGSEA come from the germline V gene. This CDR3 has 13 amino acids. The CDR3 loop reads CSVESRDTDTQYF. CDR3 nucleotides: TGCAGCGTTGAGAGCAGGGACACAGATACGCAGTATTTT.

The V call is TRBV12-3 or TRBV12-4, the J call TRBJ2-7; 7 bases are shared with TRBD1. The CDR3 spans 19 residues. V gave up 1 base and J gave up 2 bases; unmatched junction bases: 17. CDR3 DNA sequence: TGTGCCAGCAGTTTAGAAACTGGACAGGTTCATCCTCAAACCTACGAGCAGTACTTC. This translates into CASSLETGQVHPQTYEQYF.

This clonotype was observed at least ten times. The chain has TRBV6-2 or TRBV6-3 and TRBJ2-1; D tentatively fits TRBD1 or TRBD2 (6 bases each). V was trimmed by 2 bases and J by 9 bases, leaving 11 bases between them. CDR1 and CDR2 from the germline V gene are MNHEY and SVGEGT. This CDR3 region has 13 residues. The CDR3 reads CASSYRGGGEQFF. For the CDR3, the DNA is TGTGCCAGCAGTTACCGCGGAGGGGGTGAGCAGTTCTTC.

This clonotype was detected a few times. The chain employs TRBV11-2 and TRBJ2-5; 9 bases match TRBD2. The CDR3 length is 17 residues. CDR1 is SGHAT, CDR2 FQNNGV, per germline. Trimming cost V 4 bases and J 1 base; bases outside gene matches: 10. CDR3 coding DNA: TGTGCCAGCAGCTGGGGGGCGCTAGCGGGAACCCAAGAGACCCAGTACTTC. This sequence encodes CASSWGALAGTQETQYF.

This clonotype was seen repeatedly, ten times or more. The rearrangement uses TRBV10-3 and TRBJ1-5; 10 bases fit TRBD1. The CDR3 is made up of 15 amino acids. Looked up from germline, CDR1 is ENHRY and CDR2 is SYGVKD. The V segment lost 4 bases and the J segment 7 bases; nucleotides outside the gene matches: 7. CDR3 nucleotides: TGTGCCATCAGTGGGGACAGGGGTAAGGAACAGCCCCAGCATTTT. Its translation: CAISGDRGKEQPQHF.

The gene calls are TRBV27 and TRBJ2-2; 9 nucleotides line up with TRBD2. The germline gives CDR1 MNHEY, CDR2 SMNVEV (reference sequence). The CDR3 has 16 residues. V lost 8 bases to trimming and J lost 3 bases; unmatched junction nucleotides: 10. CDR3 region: CASHGALAGYTGELFF. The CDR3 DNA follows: TGTGCCAGCCACGGGGCTCTAGCGGGGTACACCGGGGAGCTGTTTTTT.

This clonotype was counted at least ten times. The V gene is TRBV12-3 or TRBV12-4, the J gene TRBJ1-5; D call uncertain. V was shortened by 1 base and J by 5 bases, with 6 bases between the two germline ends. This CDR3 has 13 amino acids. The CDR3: CASSLVRDQPQHF. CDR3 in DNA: TGTGCCAGCAGTTTAGTTCGGGATCAGCCCCAGCATTTT.

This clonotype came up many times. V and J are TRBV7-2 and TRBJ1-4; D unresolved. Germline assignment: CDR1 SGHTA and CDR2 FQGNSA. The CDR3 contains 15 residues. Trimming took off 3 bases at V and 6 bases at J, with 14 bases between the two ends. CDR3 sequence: CASSLSGWMDEKLFF. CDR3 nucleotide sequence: TGTGCCAGCAGCTTGTCGGGATGGATGGATGAAAAACTGTTTTTT.

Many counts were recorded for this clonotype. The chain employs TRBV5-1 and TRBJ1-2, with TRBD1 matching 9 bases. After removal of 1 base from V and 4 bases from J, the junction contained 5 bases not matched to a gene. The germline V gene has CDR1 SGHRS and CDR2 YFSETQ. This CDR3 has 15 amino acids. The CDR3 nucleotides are TGCGCCAGCAGCTTGTCGGACAGGGGATCCTATGGCTACACCTTC. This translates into CASSLSDRGSYGYTF.